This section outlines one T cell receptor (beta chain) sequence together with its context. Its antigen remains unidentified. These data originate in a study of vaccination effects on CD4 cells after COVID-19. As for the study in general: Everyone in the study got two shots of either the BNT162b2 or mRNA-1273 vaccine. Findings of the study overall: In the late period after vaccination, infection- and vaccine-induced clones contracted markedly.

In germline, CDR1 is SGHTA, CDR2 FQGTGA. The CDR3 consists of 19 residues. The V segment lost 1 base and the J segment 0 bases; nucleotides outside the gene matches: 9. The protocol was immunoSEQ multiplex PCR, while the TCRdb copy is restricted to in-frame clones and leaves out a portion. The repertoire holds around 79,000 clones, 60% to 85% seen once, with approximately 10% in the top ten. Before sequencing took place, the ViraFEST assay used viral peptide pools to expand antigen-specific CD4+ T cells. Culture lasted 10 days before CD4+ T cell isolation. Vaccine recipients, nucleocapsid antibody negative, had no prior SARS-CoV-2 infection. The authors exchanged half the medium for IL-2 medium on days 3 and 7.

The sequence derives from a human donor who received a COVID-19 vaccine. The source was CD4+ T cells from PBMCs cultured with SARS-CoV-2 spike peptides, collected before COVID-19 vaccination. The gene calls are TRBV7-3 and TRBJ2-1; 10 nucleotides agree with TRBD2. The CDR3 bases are TGTGCCAGCAGCTTAAGGTCTAGCGGGGGCCGTAGCTCCTACAATGAGCAGTTCTTC. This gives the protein CASSLRSSGGRSSYNEQFF.